This T cell receptor beta chain was sequenced in a study of blood T cell repertoires in COVID-19. Trimming took 0 bases from V and 3 from J, leaving 14 bases between them. Germline V gives CDR1 SEHNR, CDR2 FQNEAQ (reference sequence). The CDR3 length is 16 residues. Using immunoSEQ multiplex PCR, the repertoire was profiled, and TCRdb retains in-frame clones only, with some absent. In the table there are more than 85,000 clones, 70% to 90% of which are singletons. This clonotype was obtained from a human donor in a cohort sampled during active COVID-19. Sequencing was carried out using peripheral blood. The V call is TRBV7-9, the J call TRBJ2-5; D uncertain. CDR3 amino acids: CASSLARLSGEETQYF. In DNA form, the CDR3 reads TGTGCCAGCAGCTTAGCGCGACTCTCTGGAGAAGAGACCCAGTACTTC.